Following are 18 T cell receptor beta chains from one sample sequenced in a study of blood T cell repertoires in COVID-19. The method was immunoSEQ multiplex PCR; TCRdb's version includes in-frame clones alone and lacks a portion of them. Found here are 150,000 to 200,000 clones, approximately 90% of them singletons; the top ten hold less than 2.5%. The specimen sequenced was peripheral blood. These receptors were obtained from a man aged 18 to 30 with acute or convalescent COVID-19.

This clone was seen only once. This chain links TRBV5-1 with TRBJ1-2; D may be TRBD1 (6 bases). V shed 5 bases and J shed 0 bases, with 14 bases lying between them. The germline V gene has CDR1 SGHRS and CDR2 YFSETQ. The CDR3 runs to 15 residues. The CDR3 reads CASRPRGGANYGYTF. The CDR3 bases are TGCGCCAGCAGACCAAGAGGGGGGGCTAACTATGGCTACACCTTC.

V usage is TRBV27 and J usage is TRBJ2-1, with 9 bases aligning to TRBD2. This CDR3 region has 16 residues. V lost 3 bases, J lost 1 base, and 4 bases stayed unmatched. Per the germline V gene, CDR1 is MNHEY and CDR2 is SMNVEV (reference sequence). The CDR3: CASSLSSGNSYNEQFF. The CDR3 nucleotides are TGTGCCAGCAGTTTGTCTAGCGGGAATTCCTACAATGAGCAGTTCTTC.

The rearrangement uses TRBV19 and TRBJ1-2; the match to TRBD1 covers 12 bases. The CDR3 runs to 16 residues. CDR1 and CDR2 from the germline V gene are LNHDA and SQIVND (reference sequence). With V trimmed by 3 bases and J by 6 bases, 8 bases remained unmatched. The CDR3 protein is CASSILPGTGGDGYTF. The CDR3, as DNA: TGTGCCAGTAGTATCCTCCCCGGGACAGGGGGCGATGGCTACACCTTC.

This clone was seen only once. DNA for the CDR3: TGTGCCAGCAGTTACGGAGGACTAGCGGGAGCAGATACGCAGTATTTT. Its protein product is CASSYGGLAGADTQYF. The chain employs TRBV6-5 and TRBJ2-3, with 13 bases that match TRBD2. The V gene end was trimmed by 2 bases and the J gene end by 4 bases; junction bases not matched to a gene: 3. Germline values: CDR1 MNHEY, CDR2 SVGAGI. This CDR3 comprises 16 residues.

This chain uses TRBV5-1 with TRBJ2-1, with 11 bases identical to TRBD2. The CDR3 runs 14 residues. Germline lookup yields CDR1 SGHRS and CDR2 YFSETQ. V lost 1 base and J lost 6; bases outside the gene matches: 0. In DNA form, the CDR3 reads TGCGCCAGCAGCTTGCTAGCGGGAGGCAATGAGCAGTTCTTC. It encodes CASSLLAGGNEQFF. The variable domain in full, with the rest retrieved from reference TRBV5-1 and TRBJ2-1, is KAGVTQTPRYLIKTRGQQVTLSCSPISGHRSVSWYQQTPGQGLQFLFEYFSETQRNKGNFPGRFSGRQFSNSRSEMNVSTLELGDSALYLCASSLLAGGNEQFFGPGTRLTVL.

DNA of the CDR3: TGCGCCAGCAGCTTGTCAGGGGGTGATCAGCCCCAGCATTTT. Residues: CASSLSGGDQPQHF. This rearrangement joins TRBV5-1 to TRBJ1-5; 7 bases are a match to TRBD1. The CDR3 consists of 14 residues. The V and J ends lost 1 base and 5 bases, in that order; junction bases with no gene match: 3. Germline V CDR1 and CDR2: SGHRS, YFSETQ.

V gene TRBV27 combines with J gene TRBJ2-1, with a possible D match to TRBD2 (6 bases). Trimming left V 3 bases short and J 6 bases short, with 12 bases between. The germline CDR1 and CDR2 sequences are MNHEY and SMNVEV (reference sequence). CDR3 length equals 14 residues. The CDR3 here is CASSLAGPLNEQFF. The CDR3 DNA is TGTGCCAGCAGTTTGGCGGGACCTCTCAATGAGCAGTTCTTC.

The genes are TRBV3-1 (or the pseudogene TRBV3-2) and TRBJ1-2, with a possible D match to TRBD1 (5 bases). In germline, CDR1 is LGHDT, CDR2 YNNKEL (reference sequence). This CDR3 contains 13 residues. With 9 bases removed from V and 1 base from J, the gap between germline ends came to 12 bases. The CDR3 sequence is CASGRDFNYGYTF. The CDR3 DNA reads as TGTGCCAGTGGCAGGGATTTTAACTATGGCTACACCTTC.

This clone came up a few times. The chain is built from TRBV9 and TRBJ2-7; 7 nucleotides match TRBD1. V dropped 3 bases and J dropped 2; count of bases not matched to a gene: 5. Germline V gene lookup returns CDR1 SGDLS and CDR2 YYNGEE. CDR3 length equals 14 residues. The CDR3 DNA is TGTGCCAGCAGCGCCGGACAGGCCACCTACGAGCAGTACTTC. Translated, it gives CASSAGQATYEQYF.

This clone is a singleton in its sample. The rearrangement uses TRBV5-4 and TRBJ1-1; the D is unclear. The CDR3 runs to 13 residues. Per the germline V gene, CDR1 is SGHNT and CDR2 is YYREEE (reference sequence). V dropped 3 bases and J dropped 2 bases, with 8 bases sitting between them. Here the CDR3 DNA reads TGTGCCAGCAGCTGGGAGGCTAACACTGAAGCTTTCTTT. Protein product: CASSWEANTEAFF.

This clone was counted a few times. The rearrangement links TRBV7-2 to TRBJ1-3; D is ambiguous. The germline V gene has CDR1 SGHTA and CDR2 FQGNSA. Between the trimmed V and J ends, which lost 3 bases and 0 bases, there was a span of 12 bases. The CDR3 totals 16 residues. For the CDR3, the DNA is TGTGCCAGCAGCTTCTCAGGACTGAGCTCTGGAAACACCATATATTTT. Translating it yields CASSFSGLSSGNTIYF.

This chain uses TRBV3-1 (or the pseudogene TRBV3-2) with TRBJ1-3; 7 bases agree with TRBD1. Germline CDR1 reads LGHDT; CDR2 reads YNNKEL (reference sequence). The CDR3 is 19 residues long. V trimming: 0 bases; J trimming: 0 bases; junction bases outside the gene matches: 11. DNA for the CDR3: TGTGCCAGCAGCCAAGATCTGGGACAGTCCCGCGGCTCTGGAAACACCATATATTTT. It is translated as CASSQDLGQSRGSGNTIYF.

This chain uses TRBV21-1 with TRBJ2-7; the tabulated D call, TRBD2, remains unverified against the DNA. TRBV21-1 is tagged as a pseudogene. The CDR3 has 13 residues. In DNA form, the CDR3 reads TGTGCCAGCAGCTCCGGGGAGCCCTACGAGCAGTACTTC. This encodes CASSSGEPYEQYF.

A few counts support this clone. The V and J genes are TRBV12-3 or TRBV12-4 and TRBJ2-5; 10 positions match TRBD2. The CDR3 sequence is 12 residues long. With V trimmed by 8 bases and J by 5 bases, 2 bases remained unmatched. CDR3: CASSGLAETQYF. For the CDR3, the DNA is TGTGCCAGCTCGGGACTAGCGGAGACCCAGTACTTC.

The rearrangement joins TRBV12-3 or TRBV12-4 to TRBJ1-5; no clear D. V shed 8 bases and J shed 7 bases, with 15 bases lying between them. This CDR3 contains 13 residues. The CDR3 nucleotides are TGTGCCAGCGCCTTCCTCACGAGGCAGCCCCAGCATTTT. Amino acids: CASAFLTRQPQHF.

The chain carries TRBV7-9 and TRBJ2-5, with TRBD2 matching over 7 bases. Germline CDR1 and CDR2: SEHNR and FQNEAQ (reference sequence). V gave up 5 bases and J gave up 0 bases; unmatched junction bases: 9. This CDR3 is 16 amino acids long. Here the CDR3 DNA reads TGTGCCAGCAGCACTCTAGCGGAGGGGTACCAAGAGACCCAGTACTTC. It translates to CASSTLAEGYQETQYF.

The chain joins TRBV6-5 to TRBJ2-7, with 8 positions matching TRBD2. J gave up 2 bases and V 6 bases, and 9 bases lay outside the gene matches. The germline V gene has CDR1 MNHEY and CDR2 SVGAGI. The CDR3 totals 15 residues. CDR3: CASRLSGSATYEQYF. CDR3 bases: TGTGCCAGCAGACTAAGCGGGAGTGCAACCTACGAGCAGTACTTC.

The gene calls are TRBV24-1 and TRBJ2-7; D is perhaps TRBD1 (5 bases). The germline CDR1 and CDR2 sequences are KGHDR and SFDVKD. The CDR3 length is 14 residues. V gave up 1 base and J gave up 5 bases, with 11 bases separating them. The CDR3 reads CATSDLGQGDEQYF. The CDR3 bases are TGTGCCACCAGTGATTTAGGGCAGGGTGACGAGCAGTACTTC.